This TCR beta chain was recovered during a study of radiotherapy plus CTLA-4 blockade in lung cancer. Study-wide background: Of all patients, approximately 19% responded objectively and roughly 31% showed disease control.

Repertoires were generated with immunoSEQ multiplex PCR, while TCRdb's copy carries only in-frame clones and drops some. The repertoire holds 75,000 to 80,000 clones, with around nine tenths as singletons. CDR3 size: 15 residues. CDR1 and CDR2 (germline): KGHSH, LQKENI. Trimming removed 6 bases from V and 8 bases from J; junction bases left unmatched: 11. About this clone itself: What it recognizes is unknown.

Overall study findings and caveats: According to reports, early shifts in blood T cell clones, alongside interferon-beta, forecast response most accurately.

The sample in question was peripheral blood, obtained from a patient treated with radiotherapy plus ipilimumab. This clonotype was obtained from a human donor with non-small cell lung cancer who had stable disease on radiotherapy plus ipilimumab. This chain links TRBV18 with TRBJ2-1; 9 nucleotides align to TRBD2. The CDR3: CASSGLAGTNDEQFF. In DNA form, the CDR3 reads TGTGCCAGCTCCGGTCTAGCGGGAACGAACGATGAGCAGTTCTTC.